This T cell receptor (beta chain) was identified during a study of T-cell memory formation after mild COVID-19. Regarding the study as a whole: A second wave expanding day 15 to 37 was CD4+-biased; contracting clones were balanced. The study found contracting CD4+ clones mainly in CM and EM and contracting CD8+ clones in EMRA. Some SARS-CoV-2-responding clones were already detected in memory before infection.

V lost 3 bases to trimming and J lost 1 base, with 15 bases between them. The germline gives CDR1 SQVTM, CDR2 ANQGSEA. The CDR3 runs 15 residues. TCRdb called the 5' RACE reads again in MiXCR, with one record for every CDR3 protein. The sample includes around 250,000 distinct CDR3 sequences, approximately 15% of them seen just once. Note on this clonotype: Its antigen remains unidentified.

The source is an adult woman who had mild COVID-19 (a few samples of this study predate the infection). Cell type and time point are not known. Sequenced material: PBMCs or a T cell subset sorted from them (not recorded which). The chain has TRBV29-1 and TRBJ1-1; the D is unclear. The CDR3 region is CSVEADGRGNTEAFF. CDR3 DNA: TGCAGCGTTGAGGCCGACGGGCGGGGGAACACTGAAGCTTTCTTT.